The T cell receptor (beta chain) described here comes from a study of blood T cell repertoires in COVID-19. Looking at the study overall: The study drew acute and convalescent COVID-19 samples from the United States, Italy and Spain. From T cells, B-cell-depleted T cells, or PBMCs came the material, which was cDNA or gDNA.

Using immunoSEQ multiplex PCR, the repertoire was profiled, and TCRdb retains in-frame clones only, with some absent. The repertoire holds about 150,000 clones, nearly 85% seen once, with roughly two fifths in the top ten. The CDR3 is made up of 15 amino acids. The V and J ends lost 3 bases and 2 bases, in that order; junction bases with no gene match: 3. Per the germline V gene, CDR1 is SGHTA and CDR2 is FQGNSA. This clonotype was sampled from a human donor in a cohort sampled during active COVID-19. The source material was peripheral blood. The rearrangement uses TRBV7-2 and TRBJ2-3, with 9 positions matching TRBD2. The CDR3 DNA reads as TGTGCCAGCAGCTTTCTAGCGGGGTACACAGATACGCAGTATTTT. This translates into CASSFLAGYTDTQYF. The full variable domain, completed using reference TRBV7-2 and TRBJ2-3, is GAGVSQSPSNKVTEKGKDVELRCDPISGHTALYWYRQSLGQGLEFLIYFQGNSAPDKSGLPSDRFSAERTGGSVSTLTIQRTQQEDSAVYLCASSFLAGYTDTQYFGPGTRLTVL.